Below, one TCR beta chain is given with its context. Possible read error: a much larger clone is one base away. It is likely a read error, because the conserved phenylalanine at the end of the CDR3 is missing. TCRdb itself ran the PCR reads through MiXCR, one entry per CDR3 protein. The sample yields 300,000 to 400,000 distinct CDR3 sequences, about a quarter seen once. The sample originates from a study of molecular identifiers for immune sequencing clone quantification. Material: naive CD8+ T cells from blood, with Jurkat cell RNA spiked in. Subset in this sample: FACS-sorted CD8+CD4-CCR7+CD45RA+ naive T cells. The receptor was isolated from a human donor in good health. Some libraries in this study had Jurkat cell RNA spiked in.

This CDR3 reads CASSVESKVTSTDTQYS. In DNA, the CDR3 is TGTGCCAGCAGCGTAGAATCGAAGGTTACCAGCACAGATACGCAGTATTCT. This chain uses TRBV9 with TRBJ2-3; unclear D gene. The CDR3 sequence is 17 residues long. Trimming took off 0 bases at V and 0 bases at J, with 14 bases between the two ends. The germline V gene encodes CDR1 SGDLS and CDR2 YYNGEE.